A selection of T cell receptor beta chains follows, all from one sample in a study of T cells in Graves' hyperthyroidism and ophthalmopathy. A single record per CDR3 protein comes from TCRdb applying MiXCR to the multiplex PCR reads. Of fewer than 750,000 distinct CDR3 sequences in the sample, 13% to 15% were seen once. Sequenced material: blood. Source of these receptors: a woman between 50 and 59 years old with Graves' ophthalmopathy. Both conserved end residues are part of each CDR3. Each record gives: V gene, D gene, J gene, clone size, CDR3 protein, CDR3 DNA. The D gene is left open where the match is weak. Expanded clones are given a class, and other clones once, few, many or no size at all.

V gene: TRBV6-1
D gene: -
J gene: TRBJ1-5
clone size: many
CDR3 protein: CASSDQGTLQPQHF
CDR3 DNA: TGTGCCAGCAGTGATCAGGGGACATTGCAGCCCCAGCATTTT

V gene: TRBV7-8
D gene: -
J gene: TRBJ1-1
clone size: few
CDR3 protein: CATHRPTGLNTEAFF
CDR3 DNA: TGTGCCACCCATAGGCCTACAGGGCTGAACACTGAAGCTTTCTTT

V gene: TRBV15
D gene: TRBD2
J gene: TRBJ2-7
clone size: -
CDR3 protein: CATSRDPTGGRAYEQYF
CDR3 DNA: TGTGCCACCAGCAGAGATCCTACGGGCGGGAGGGCCTACGAGCAGTACTTC

V gene: TRBV6-1
D gene: TRBD1
J gene: TRBJ1-2
clone size: -
CDR3 protein: CASRVQGTNYGYTF
CDR3 DNA: TGTGCCAGCAGGGTACAGGGGACTAACTATGGCTACACCTTC

V gene: TRBV20-1
D gene: -
J gene: TRBJ1-1
clone size: many
CDR3 protein: CSARDRDPRTEAFF
CDR3 DNA: TGCAGTGCTAGAGATAGGGACCCACGTACTGAAGCTTTCTTT

V gene: TRBV18
D gene: TRBD1
J gene: TRBJ1-1
clone size: -
CDR3 protein: CASSHRVTGGFTEAFF
CDR3 DNA: TGTGCCAGCTCCCACCGAGTGACAGGGGGCTTCACTGAAGCTTTCTTT

V gene: TRBV7-9
D gene: TRBD2
J gene: TRBJ2-1
clone size: many
CDR3 protein: CASSLVLAEDNEQFF
CDR3 DNA: TGTGCCAGCAGCTTAGTACTAGCGGAGGACAATGAGCAGTTCTTC

V gene: TRBV6-1
D gene: -
J gene: TRBJ1-5
clone size: many
CDR3 protein: CASSWDPNQPQHF
CDR3 DNA: TGTGCCAGCAGTTGGGATCCCAATCAGCCCCAGCATTTT

V gene: TRBV30
D gene: TRBD1
J gene: TRBJ1-5
clone size: few
CDR3 protein: CAWSFSRTGVRQPQHF
CDR3 DNA: TGTGCCTGGAGTTTTTCCCGCACAGGGGTTCGACAGCCCCAGCATTTT

V gene: TRBV4-2
D gene: -
J gene: TRBJ1-1
clone size: -
CDR3 protein: CASSQDNGNTEAFF
CDR3 DNA: TGTGCCAGCAGCCAAGATAACGGAAACACTGAAGCTTTCTTT

V gene: TRBV15
D gene: -
J gene: TRBJ2-7
clone size: -
CDR3 protein: CATSRDAYEQYF
CDR3 DNA: TGTGCCACCAGCAGAGACGCCTACGAGCAGTACTTC

V gene: TRBV5-5
D gene: TRBD1
J gene: TRBJ1-5
clone size: few
CDR3 protein: CASSHRQGVGNQPQHF
CDR3 DNA: TGTGCCAGCAGCCATAGACAGGGGGTCGGCAATCAGCCCCAGCATTTT

V gene: TRBV29-1
D gene: -
J gene: TRBJ2-1
clone size: -
CDR3 protein: CSVVGAGEQFF
CDR3 DNA: TGCAGCGTTGTAGGGGCTGGTGAGCAGTTCTTC

V gene: TRBV5-1
D gene: TRBD2
J gene: TRBJ2-1
clone size: many
CDR3 protein: CASSTRTSAKNEQFF
CDR3 DNA: TGCGCCAGCAGCACCAGGACTAGCGCGAAGAATGAGCAGTTCTTC

V gene: TRBV6-7
D gene: -
J gene: TRBJ1-1
clone size: -
CDR3 protein: CASSYSTYPLNTEAFF
CDR3 DNA: TGTGCCAGCAGTTACTCAACATACCCTCTGAACACTGAAGCTTTCTTT

V gene: TRBV11-2
D gene: TRBD1
J gene: TRBJ1-2
clone size: few
CDR3 protein: CATTGGSVYGYTF
CDR3 DNA: TGTGCCACTACAGGGGGTTCCGTCTATGGCTACACCTTC

V gene: TRBV6-1
D gene: -
J gene: TRBJ2-7
clone size: many
CDR3 protein: CASSPTAGDPYEQYF
CDR3 DNA: TGTGCCAGCAGCCCAACCGCAGGGGATCCCTACGAGCAGTACTTC

V gene: TRBV2
D gene: TRBD1
J gene: TRBJ2-2
clone size: many
CDR3 protein: CASGPGTGRHGELFF
CDR3 DNA: TGTGCCAGCGGACCGGGGACAGGGCGTCACGGGGAGCTGTTTTTT

V gene: TRBV28
D gene: -
J gene: TRBJ2-7
clone size: many
CDR3 protein: CASRGGHFQASSYEQYF
CDR3 DNA: TGTGCCAGCAGAGGCGGACACTTTCAAGCGAGCTCCTACGAGCAGTACTTC

V gene: TRBV10-3
D gene: -
J gene: TRBJ1-4
clone size: many
CDR3 protein: CAISESGQTNEKLFF
CDR3 DNA: TGTGCCATCAGTGAGTCTGGTCAAACTAATGAAAAACTGTTTTTT

V gene: TRBV2
D gene: -
J gene: TRBJ1-5
clone size: many
CDR3 protein: CASSERVANQPQHF
CDR3 DNA: TGTGCCAGCAGTGAACGGGTGGCCAATCAGCCCCAGCATTTT

V gene: TRBV11-2
D gene: TRBD2
J gene: TRBJ2-3
clone size: many
CDR3 protein: CASSLDSHSGRVDTQYF
CDR3 DNA: TGTGCCAGCAGCTTAGATTCCCATAGCGGGAGGGTAGATACGCAGTATTTT

V gene: TRBV12-3/TRBV12-4
D gene: -
J gene: TRBJ1-2
clone size: many
CDR3 protein: CASRPPGRTYGYTF
CDR3 DNA: TGTGCCAGCAGACCCCCAGGGAGAACCTATGGCTACACCTTC

V gene: TRBV11-3
D gene: -
J gene: TRBJ2-1
clone size: -
CDR3 protein: CASSLPTVSYNEQFF
CDR3 DNA: TGTGCCAGCAGCTTACCCACCGTCTCCTACAATGAGCAGTTCTTC

V gene: TRBV3-1
D gene: -
J gene: TRBJ2-1
clone size: many
CDR3 protein: CASSQTQGSYNEQFF
CDR3 DNA: TGTGCCAGCAGCCAAACCCAGGGCTCATACAATGAGCAGTTCTTC

V gene: TRBV11-3
D gene: -
J gene: TRBJ2-1
clone size: -
CDR3 protein: CASVLRAHNEQFF
CDR3 DNA: TGTGCCAGCGTGCTCAGGGCTCACAATGAGCAGTTCTTC

V gene: TRBV12-3/TRBV12-4
D gene: -
J gene: TRBJ2-2
clone size: -
CDR3 protein: CASNPGPNTGELFF
CDR3 DNA: TGTGCCTCTAACCCGGGACCAAACACCGGGGAGCTGTTTTTT

V gene: TRBV9
D gene: -
J gene: TRBJ1-1
clone size: -
CDR3 protein: CASSPRHLNTEAFF
CDR3 DNA: TGTGCCAGCAGCCCCCGACACCTGAACACTGAAGCTTTCTTT

V gene: TRBV11-2
D gene: TRBD2
J gene: TRBJ2-1
clone size: many
CDR3 protein: CASSTSGRRDEQFF
CDR3 DNA: TGTGCCAGCAGCACTAGCGGGAGAAGGGATGAGCAGTTCTTC

V gene: TRBV2
D gene: TRBD2
J gene: TRBJ2-1
clone size: -
CDR3 protein: CASSDASGRINNEQFF
CDR3 DNA: TGTGCCAGCAGTGATGCGAGCGGGAGGATCAACAATGAGCAGTTCTTC

V gene: TRBV3-1
D gene: -
J gene: TRBJ1-4
clone size: many
CDR3 protein: CASSQDRGVVNEKLFF
CDR3 DNA: TGTGCCAGCAGCCAAGATCGGGGGGTCGTGAATGAAAAACTGTTTTTT

V gene: TRBV7-9
D gene: TRBD2
J gene: TRBJ2-1
clone size: -
CDR3 protein: CASSRIRLAGKYSEQFF
CDR3 DNA: TGTGCCAGCAGCCGAATCAGACTAGCGGGGAAGTACAGTGAGCAGTTCTTC

V gene: TRBV6-2/TRBV6-3
D gene: TRBD1
J gene: TRBJ2-1
clone size: few
CDR3 protein: CASSSDRGQFSYNEQFF
CDR3 DNA: TGTGCCAGCAGTTCCGACAGGGGGCAGTTCTCCTACAATGAGCAGTTCTTC

V gene: TRBV6-2/TRBV6-3
D gene: -
J gene: TRBJ1-5
clone size: -
CDR3 protein: CASNRGAFQPQHF
CDR3 DNA: TGTGCCAGCAATCGGGGGGCGTTTCAGCCCCAGCATTTT

V gene: TRBV6-6
D gene: -
J gene: TRBJ2-3
clone size: many
CDR3 protein: CASSYSLDGTDTQYF
CDR3 DNA: TGTGCCAGCAGTTACTCCCTAGACGGCACAGATACGCAGTATTTT

V gene: TRBV12-3/TRBV12-4
D gene: TRBD2
J gene: TRBJ2-1
clone size: few
CDR3 protein: CASSLLASGRNEQFF
CDR3 DNA: TGTGCCAGCAGTTTGCTCGCTAGCGGGCGTAATGAGCAGTTCTTC

V gene: TRBV5-6
D gene: -
J gene: TRBJ1-2
clone size: few
CDR3 protein: CASSLSGGYTF
CDR3 DNA: TGTGCCAGCAGCTTGAGTGGTGGCTACACCTTC

V gene: TRBV19
D gene: -
J gene: TRBJ2-1
clone size: -
CDR3 protein: CASSIQVRNEQFF
CDR3 DNA: TGTGCCAGTAGCATACAGGTACGGAATGAGCAGTTCTTC

V gene: TRBV7-3
D gene: TRBD1
J gene: TRBJ2-1
clone size: -
CDR3 protein: CASSRTGGAEQFF
CDR3 DNA: TGTGCCAGCAGCCGGACAGGGGGCGCCGAGCAGTTCTTC

V gene: TRBV15
D gene: -
J gene: TRBJ2-7
clone size: -
CDR3 protein: CATSTPLMIGNFYEQYF
CDR3 DNA: TGTGCCACCAGCACCCCCTTGATGATCGGGAACTTCTACGAGCAGTACTTC

V gene: TRBV20-1
D gene: TRBD2
J gene: TRBJ2-7
clone size: many
CDR3 protein: CSARVSGRIREQYF
CDR3 DNA: TGCAGTGCTAGAGTCAGCGGGAGGATAAGGGAGCAGTACTTC

V gene: TRBV20-1
D gene: TRBD1
J gene: TRBJ2-3
clone size: many
CDR3 protein: CSALGARGQDTQYF
CDR3 DNA: TGCAGTGCTCTCGGGGCGAGGGGGCAAGATACGCAGTATTTT

V gene: TRBV5-1
D gene: -
J gene: TRBJ2-3
clone size: many
CDR3 protein: CASSYYGRGTDTQYF
CDR3 DNA: TGCGCCAGCAGCTATTACGGGAGAGGCACAGATACGCAGTATTTT

V gene: TRBV27
D gene: -
J gene: TRBJ2-7
clone size: many
CDR3 protein: CASSLLAAENEQYF
CDR3 DNA: TGTGCCAGCAGTTTATTGGCCGCAGAAAACGAGCAGTACTTC

V gene: TRBV7-9
D gene: -
J gene: TRBJ1-1
clone size: many
CDR3 protein: CASTQGSEAFF
CDR3 DNA: TGTGCCAGCACCCAAGGGAGTGAAGCTTTCTTT

V gene: TRBV12-3/TRBV12-4
D gene: -
J gene: TRBJ2-1
clone size: few
CDR3 protein: CASSGFSGFYEQFF
CDR3 DNA: TGTGCCAGCAGTGGATTTTCAGGGTTCTATGAGCAGTTCTTC

V gene: TRBV28
D gene: -
J gene: TRBJ1-2
clone size: many
CDR3 protein: CASSLDTVLGYGYTF
CDR3 DNA: TGTGCCAGCAGCCTAGATACAGTATTGGGCTATGGCTACACCTTC